The 21 T cell receptor beta chains given below trace back to one sample, sequenced in a study of T cell clonality in common variable immunodeficiency. Sequencing was performed with immunoSEQ multiplex PCR; in TCRdb, only in-frame clones are kept and a portion is missing. This sample has around 57,000 clones and no singletons, with less than 4% in the ten largest. Sequencing was done on a sample of peripheral blood mononuclear cells. All receptors come from a person between 18 and 69 years old in good health.

This clone was seen many times. The read comes to an end 3 residues before the CDR3 does, leaving the germline J gene to fill in the end. This sequence joins TRBV7-9 and TRBJ2-5; possibly TRBD2 for D (5 bases). V shed 5 bases and J shed 2 bases, with 12 bases lying between them. The CDR3 is 14 amino acids. Germline values: CDR1 SEHNR, CDR2 FQNEAQ (reference sequence). CDR3 DNA (partial): TGTGCCAGCAGCGGTAGCGAAACTCAAGAGACC. Amino acid sequence: CASSGSETQET. The CDR3, in full, reads CASSGSETQETQYF.

The sample holds many counts of this clone. Read coverage stops 3 residues before the CDR3 terminus; the germline J gene supplies the remainder. This chain uses TRBV18 with TRBJ1-2; a possible D gene is TRBD1 (5 bases). The CDR3 sequence is 15 residues long. CDR1 KGHSH and CDR2 LQKENI come from the germline V gene. CDR3: CASSPRGRSEGGYTF. The covered CDR3 bases are TGTGCCAGCTCACCAAGGGGCCGGTCTGAGGGAGGC.

This clone was detected ten times or more. The CDR3 end falls 3 residues outside the read, so it is completed with the germline J gene. The rearrangement joins TRBV20-1 to TRBJ1-2; 7 bases align to TRBD1. The CDR3 consists of 12 residues. CDR1 DFQATT and CDR2 SNEGSKA come from the germline V gene (reference sequence). Incomplete CDR3 DNA: TGCAGTGCCCTAAACACAGGGGACGGC. Amino acid sequence: CSALNTGDG. The whole CDR3 protein reads CSALNTGDGYTF.

This clone was observed a few times. Read data end 3 residues before the CDR3 end; the end is taken from the germline J gene. The chain couples TRBV18 to TRBJ1-2, with D possibly matching TRBD1 (5 bases). V was pared by 1 base and J by 5 bases, with 11 bases between. Germline lookup yields CDR1 KGHSH and CDR2 LQKENI. The CDR3 is made up of 14 amino acids. The CDR3 DNA, read in part, is TGTGCCAGCTCACCACTCCAGGGCGATTATGGC. Protein product: CASSPLQGDYG. The whole CDR3 is CASSPLQGDYGYTF. The complete variable domain, with remaining parts taken from reference TRBV18 and TRBJ1-2, reads NAGVMQNPRHLVRRRGQEARLRCSPMKGHSHVYWYRQLPEEGLKFMVYLQKENIIDESGMPKERFSAEFPKEGPSILRIQQVVRGDSAAYFCASSPLQGDYGYTFGSGTRLTVV.

This clone was observed many times. The read terminates 3 residues ahead of where the CDR3 ends, so the germline J gene completes it. This chain links TRBV5-4 with TRBJ1-5, with 8 bases identical to TRBD1. Germline loops: CDR1 SGHNT, CDR2 YYREEE (reference sequence). J was trimmed by 4 bases and V by 4 bases; bases with no gene match: 7. The CDR3 consists of 15 residues. CDR3 sequence: CASSPGTGFNQPQHF. The DNA read from the CDR3 is TGTGCCAGCAGCCCCGGGACAGGATTTAATCAGCCC.

This clone was seen repeatedly, ten times or more. The CDR3 is cut off 3 residues early in the read; its end comes from the germline J gene. The chain uses TRBV30 and TRBJ2-7; possible D gene TRBD1, 5 bases. CDR3 size: 13 residues. Trimming left V 5 bases short and J 3 bases short, with 14 bases between. Germline V lookup: CDR1 GTSNPN, CDR2 SVGIG (reference sequence). The CDR3 spells CAWSQGRVYEQYF. The covered CDR3 bases are TGTGCCTGGTCCCAGGGAAGGGTCTACGAG.

This clone was found many times. The sequenced part of the CDR3 DNA is TGTGCCAGTAGTATAGGTTGGGACAGGGGAAGTGAG. Protein sequence: CASSIGWDRGSE. The entire CDR3 is CASSIGWDRGSEQFF. The V call is TRBV19, the J call TRBJ2-1; 10 bases are a match to TRBD1. The read terminates 3 residues before the CDR3 end, so the remaining end is supplied by the germline J gene. Germline assignment: CDR1 LNHDA and CDR2 SQIVND (reference sequence). The V and J ends lost 1 base and 9 bases, in that order; junction bases with no gene match: 6. The CDR3 consists of 15 residues. The full variable domain, its missing parts supplied by reference TRBV19 and TRBJ2-1, is DGGITQSPKYLFRKEGQNVTLSCEQNLNHDAMYWYRQDPGQGLRLIYYSQIVNDFQKGDIAEGYSVSREKKESFPLTVTSAQKNPTAFYLCASSIGWDRGSEQFFGPGTRLTVL.

Details on this clone: Read sequence stops 3 residues before the CDR3 end, and the germline J gene provides the missing end. V gene TRBV7-9 combines with J gene TRBJ2-4; weak D call: TRBD1 (6 bases). The CDR3 loop spans 12 amino acids. Germline V gene sequence: CDR1 SEHNR, CDR2 FQNEAQ (reference sequence). The DNA read from the CDR3 is TGTGCCAGCAGCTGGGACATTGGTGGT. The encoded protein is CASSWDIGG. In full, the CDR3 reads CASSWDIGGQYF.

This clone was detected ten times or more. The covered CDR3 bases are TGTGCCAGCAGCTTTGGGACAGGCAATGAAAAA. This translates into CASSFGTGNEK. The full CDR3 sequence reads CASSFGTGNEKLFF. This chain connects TRBV7-9 to TRBJ1-4; 8 nucleotides align to TRBD1. The read ends 3 residues before the CDR3 terminus; that terminus is restored from the germline J gene. V lost 3 bases and J lost 5; bases outside the gene matches: 2. There are 14 residues in the CDR3. From germline, CDR1 is SEHNR and CDR2 FQNEAQ (reference sequence).

With regard to this clone: The CDR3 extends 3 residues past the end of the read, so its final part is completed from the germline J gene. V usage is TRBV7-9 and J usage is TRBJ1-2; D not certain. Germline CDR1 SEHNR, CDR2 FQNEAQ (reference sequence). V was trimmed by 3 bases and J by 0 bases, leaving 11 bases between them. This CDR3 is 15 amino acids long. CDR3 bases read: TGTGCCAGCAGCTTTCCGCAGGCAGCTAACTATGGC. Encoded protein: CASSFPQAANYG. The whole CDR3 sequence is CASSFPQAANYGYTF.

Note on this clone: With the read ending 3 residues before the CDR3 end, the germline J gene is used to fill in that end. V gene TRBV20-1 combines with J gene TRBJ2-7; 10 positions match TRBD1. V gave up 0 bases and J gave up 2 bases; unmatched junction bases: 4. The CDR3 extends over 15 amino acids. Germline V lookup: CDR1 DFQATT, CDR2 SNEGSKA (reference sequence). CDR3 in amino acids: CSARDRQGATYEQYF. The sequenced part of the CDR3 DNA is TGCAGTGCTAGAGATCGACAGGGGGCCACCTACGAG.

In regard to this clone: With the read ending 3 residues before the CDR3 end, the germline J gene is used to fill in that end. This sequence joins TRBV5-1 and TRBJ2-5; D is unclear. CDR1 SGHRS and CDR2 YFSETQ come from the germline V gene. With 5 bases removed from V and 3 bases from J, the gap between germline ends came to 11 bases. The CDR3 consists of 13 residues. The CDR3 DNA, read in part, is TGCGCCAGCAGACGGGTCGGAGAAGAGACC. This translates into CASRRVGEET. The full CDR3 sequence reads CASRRVGEETQYF.

In its sample, this clone was seen many times. The read terminates 3 residues before the CDR3 end, so the remaining end is supplied by the germline J gene. The chain combines TRBV18 with TRBJ2-1; 10 bases align to TRBD2. Per the germline V gene, CDR1 is KGHSH and CDR2 is LQKENI. The V gene end was trimmed by 6 bases and the J gene end by 4 bases; junction bases not matched to a gene: 3. The CDR3 loop spans 14 amino acids. The CDR3 loop reads CASSTSGDYNEQFF. The CDR3 bases that were read are TGTGCCAGCTCCACTAGCGGGGATTACAATGAG.

This clone was picked up a small number of times. Read data end 3 residues before the CDR3 end; the end is taken from the germline J gene. This chain joins TRBV7-2 and TRBJ2-7, with TRBD2 identical over 8 bases. Per germline, CDR1 SGHTA and CDR2 FQGNSA. With V trimmed by 3 bases and J by 4 bases, 8 bases remained unmatched. The CDR3 extends over 15 amino acids. The CDR3 reads CASSFSSGRVYEQYF. The CDR3 DNA, read in part, is TGTGCCAGCAGCTTTTCGAGCGGGAGAGTTTACGAG.

This clone was observed many times. The read terminates 3 residues before the CDR3 end, so the remaining end is supplied by the germline J gene. V gene TRBV7-8 combines with J gene TRBJ2-7; perhaps TRBD2 as D (6 bases). With 4 bases removed from V and 2 bases from J, the gap between germline ends came to 15 bases. Looked up from germline, CDR1 is SGHVS and CDR2 is FQNEAQ. CDR3 length equals 15 residues. The CDR3 bases that were read are TGTGCCAGCAGCTCCCTCGGGACTGGGGCCTACGAG. Translating gives CASSSLGTGAYE. The CDR3 as a whole reads CASSSLGTGAYEQYF.

This clone has ten or more counts. The read halts 3 residues ahead of the CDR3 end, with the missing end drawn from the germline J gene. The chain recombines TRBV7-3 with TRBJ2-2; TRBD2 might be the D (5 bases). This CDR3 contains 13 residues. Germline V gene sequence: CDR1 SGHTA, CDR2 FQGTGA. Trimming took off 5 bases at V and 6 bases at J, with 10 bases between the two ends. This CDR3 reads CASSPRGAGELFF. CDR3 DNA, as far as it was read: TGTGCCAGCAGCCCTCGGGGAGCCGGGGAG. Full variable domain (missing parts from reference TRBV7-3 and TRBJ2-2): GAGVSQTPSNKVTEKGKYVELRCDPISGHTALYWYRQSLGQGPEFLIYFQGTGAADDSGLPNDRFFAVRPEGSVSTLKIQRTERGDSAVYLCASSPRGAGELFFGEGSRLTVL.

This clone was seen ten or more times. The CDR3 bases that were read are TGTGCCAGCAGCCGATCTAGCGGGAGAGGTTCCGGGGAG. This codes for CASSRSSGRGSGE. The entire CDR3 protein reads CASSRSSGRGSGELFF. J is TRBJ2-2 and V is TRBV7-6; 10 nucleotides line up with TRBD2. The CDR3 end lies 3 residues beyond the end of the read and is filled in from the germline J gene. The CDR3 contains 16 residues. Germline V gene sequence: CDR1 SGHVS, CDR2 FNYEAQ. V dropped 5 bases and J dropped 6; count of bases not matched to a gene: 9. Drawing the rest from reference TRBV7-6 and TRBJ2-2, the complete variable domain is GAGVSQSPRYKVTKRGQDVALRCDPISGHVSLYWYRQALGQGPEFLTYFNYEAQQDKSGLPNDRFSAERPEGSISTLTIQRTEQRDSAMYRCASSRSSGRGSGELFFGEGSRLTVL.

This clone was counted many times. The read ends 3 residues before the CDR3 terminus; that terminus is restored from the germline J gene. The rearrangement uses TRBV5-1 and TRBJ1-4, with 8 bases lining up with TRBD1. CDR1 and CDR2 from the germline V gene are SGHRS and YFSETQ. The ends lost 5 bases at V and 3 bases at J; junction bases unmatched: 6. This CDR3 contains 15 residues. CDR3 protein: CASSNRGGPNEKLFF. The covered CDR3 bases are TGCGCCAGCAGTAACAGGGGGGGTCCTAATGAAAAA.

Note on this clone: The CDR3 goes on 3 residues after the read ends, and that part is filled in from the germline J gene. The chain combines TRBV7-2 with TRBJ2-2; 7 bases line up with TRBD1. Germline V lookup: CDR1 SGHTA, CDR2 FQGNSA. The V segment lost 5 bases and the J segment 3 bases; nucleotides outside the gene matches: 3. The CDR3 runs to 14 residues. Incomplete CDR3 DNA: TGTGCCAGCAGCGGACAGGCTTACACCGGGGAG. Translated: CASSGQAYTGE. In full, the CDR3 is CASSGQAYTGELFF.

A few counts support this clone. From the germline J gene comes the end of the CDR3, since the read stops 3 residues before it. The chain recombines TRBV2 with TRBJ2-3; D is undetermined. CDR3 size: 12 residues. Germline V gives CDR1 SNHLY, CDR2 FYNNEI. Partial CDR3 DNA: TGTGCCAGCGCTGATAGCAATCAGCCG. Translation gives CASADSNQP. The whole CDR3 protein reads CASADSNQPQYF.

Turning to this clone: The CDR3 end lies 3 residues beyond the end of the read and is filled in from the germline J gene. This chain connects TRBV19 to TRBJ2-3; TRBD2 agrees at 7 bases. The germline CDR1 and CDR2 sequences are LNHDA and SQIVND (reference sequence). The CDR3 runs to 15 residues. The CDR3 DNA, read in part, is TGTGCCAGTAGTATATCCCGGGGGGTAAAAGAGACG. Its translation is CASSISRGVKET. The complete CDR3 reads CASSISRGVKETQYF.